The sequence of this TCR beta chain was determined in a study of T-cell memory formation after mild COVID-19. Points from the study as a whole: Among contracting clones, CD4+ were mainly CM/EM and CD8+ enriched in EMRA. Confirmation of SARS-CoV-2 specificity was lacking for second-wave clones peaking day 37. Clones contracting across day 15 to 85 had a balanced CD4/CD8 profile; later expanding clones leaned CD4+.

Barcoded TCR alpha and TCR beta cDNA libraries with UMIs came from 5'RACE using constant-segment primers. TCRdb reanalysed the 5' RACE reads using MiXCR and keeps one entry per CDR3 protein. The sample holds roughly 300,000 distinct CDR3 sequences, less than 9.5% seen once. In this sample, this clonotype turned up a few times. Its specificity is not known. The receptor was derived from a man younger than 30 who had mild COVID-19 (a few samples of this study predate the infection). Cell type and time point are not known. Material: PBMCs or a T cell subset sorted from them (not recorded which).

The CDR3 region is CASSQDEMGDYGYTF. The CDR3 nucleotides read TGCGCCAGCAGCCAAGATGAGATGGGGGACTATGGCTACACCTTC. V usage is TRBV4-1 and J usage is TRBJ1-2; D might be TRBD1 (5 bases). CDR3 length equals 15 residues. V lost 0 bases, J lost 3 bases, and 11 bases lay in between. Germline V gene sequence: CDR1 MGHRA, CDR2 YSYEKL.